The rows below give T cell receptor beta chains drawn from one sample of a study of T cells in localized non-small cell lung cancer. Here immunoSEQ multiplex PCR was the method, and the copy in TCRdb shows in-frame clones only, minus some. The data show about 21,000 clones, with around 84% seen just once and 2.4% held by the top ten. This specimen consisted of peripheral blood, obtained before any cancer treatment. Source of these receptors: a man aged 40 to 70 with stage I lung adenocarcinoma. The CDR3 runs from the conserved cysteine through the conserved F or W. D genes are given only for firm matches. The size field is filled for only some rows; it gives once, few, many or a size class.

V	D	length	J	size	DNA	CDR3
TRBV7-8	.	14	TRBJ2-1	.	TGTGCCAGCAGCCCCCGAACAGGGAGTATGGAGCAGTTCTTC	CASSPRTGSMEQFF
TRBV5-1	TRBD2	16	TRBJ2-3	.	TGCGCCAGCAGCTTGGGACAGCGGGGGGGAGAAGATACGCAGTATTTT	CASSLGQRGGEDTQYF
TRBV7-8	TRBD1	13	TRBJ2-7	.	TGTGCCAGCAGCGAGGGACAGGCCTACGAGCAGTACTTC	CASSEGQAYEQYF
TRBV2	.	14	TRBJ1-2	.	TGTGCCAGCAGTGTGACCCAGGTCAACTATGGCTACACCTTC	CASSVTQVNYGYTF
TRBV2	.	14	TRBJ1-1	.	TGTGCCAGCAGTGAAGCGTTGGTGTCAGGGAAAGCTTTCTTT	CASSEALVSGKAFF
TRBV28	.	16	TRBJ1-2	.	TGTGCCAGCAGTTTAGGGGGCGTCGAGACCGTATGGGGCTACACCTTC	CASSLGGVETVWGYTF
TRBV7-6	.	17	TRBJ1-3	once	TGTGCCAGCAGCTTAGGATTTCAGGGGAGCTCTGGAAACACCATATATTTT	CASSLGFQGSSGNTIYF
TRBV5-1	.	16	TRBJ1-6	.	TGCGCCAGCAGCTTGGCTGGGGGGCCCGATGCATCACCCCTCCACTTT	CASSLAGGPDASPLHF
TRBV6-5	.	14	TRBJ2-7	.	TGTGCCAGCAGTTACAGTCGGGGACCCTACGAGCAGTACTTC	CASSYSRGPYEQYF
TRBV11-1	TRBD2	16	TRBJ2-1	.	TGTGCCAGCAGCGTTAGCGGGGGAGGAAATTACAATGAGCAGTTCTTC	CASSVSGGGNYNEQFF
TRBV2	.	14	TRBJ2-1	once	TGTGCCAGCAGGGACCCGGACACCTACAATGAGCAGTTCTTC	CASRDPDTYNEQFF
TRBV28	.	11	TRBJ2-7	few	TGTGCCAGCACGTACAACTACGAGCAGTACTTC	CASTYNYEQYF
TRBV4-3	TRBD2	13	TRBJ2-7	few	TGCGCCAGCAGTAGGGAGGGGAGCTACGAGCAGTACTTC	CASSREGSYEQYF
TRBV15	.	16	TRBJ1-1	once	TGTGCCACCAGCAGAGATTATGGAGAAGAGAACACTGAAGCTTTCTTT	CATSRDYGEENTEAFF
TRBV10-3	TRBD1	17	TRBJ2-1	.	TGTGCCATCAGTGTACAGGGGGTGGACCACCCGTTCAGTGAGCAGTTCTTC	CAISVQGVDHPFSEQFF
TRBV20-1	.	11	TRBJ1-5	.	TGCAGTGCTATGGGGAATCAGCCCCAGCATTTT	CSAMGNQPQHF
TRBV21-1	.	16	TRBJ2-7	.	TGTGCCAGCAGCACCCAAAGGCCCACGGATACCTACGAGCAGTACTTC	CASSTQRPTDTYEQYF
TRBV7-9	.	15	TRBJ2-3	.	TGTGCCAGCAGCTTCGGGGTCTCTGGGGCAGATACGCAGTATTTT	CASSFGVSGADTQYF
TRBV10-3	TRBD1	15	TRBJ2-2	.	TGTGCCATCTCCCCGGACAGGAGCGACACCGGGGAGCTGTTTTTT	CAISPDRSDTGELFF
TRBV7-8	TRBD1	13	TRBJ2-7	few	TGTGCCAGCAGCTCGGGACAGTCTGGCGAGCAGTACTTC	CASSSGQSGEQYF
TRBV15	.	14	TRBJ1-3	.	TGTGCCACCAGCAGAGGAGGGTACGGAAACACCATATATTTT	CATSRGGYGNTIYF
TRBV7-9	TRBD2	14	TRBJ2-7	.	TGTGCCAGCAGCGTCGGGACTAGCGTCTACGAGCAGTACTTC	CASSVGTSVYEQYF
TRBV5-1	.	14	TRBJ2-7	.	TGCGCCAGCAGCTTAGGACAGAGAACCTACGAGCAGTACTTC	CASSLGQRTYEQYF
TRBV7-2	TRBD1	14	TRBJ2-1	.	TGTGCCAGCAGCTTGTCACAGGGGAACAATGAGCAGTTCTTC	CASSLSQGNNEQFF
TRBV28	TRBD1	14	TRBJ2-7	once	TGTGCCAGCAGTTACACAGGGGTGGCCTACGAGCAGTACTTC	CASSYTGVAYEQYF
TRBV2	TRBD1	16	TRBJ2-1	.	TGTGCCAGAAGCGCCTCGGGACAGGGCTCCTACAATGAGCAGTTCTTC	CARSASGQGSYNEQFF
TRBV7-9	.	14	TRBJ2-7	.	TGTGCCAGCAGCTCTCGGGACGGCGTCTACGAGCAGTACTTC	CASSSRDGVYEQYF
TRBV9	.	15	TRBJ2-6	.	TGTGCCAGCAGTGATCAGACCTCTGGGGCCAACGTCCTGACTTTC	CASSDQTSGANVLTF
TRBV4-1	TRBD2	16	TRBJ2-7	once	TGCGCCAGCAGCCAGTTACTACTAGCGGGAGGTATTGAGCAGTACTTC	CASSQLLLAGGIEQYF
TRBV2	TRBD2	16	TRBJ2-7	.	TGTGCCAGCAACAAAGGGTTCCTAGCGGAGACCTACGAGCAGTACTTC	CASNKGFLAETYEQYF
TRBV5-6	.	12	TRBJ2-7	.	TGTGCCAGCAGCCTTACAGGGAACGAGCAGTACTTC	CASSLTGNEQYF
TRBV5-1	.	16	TRBJ1-3	.	TGCGCCAGCAGCTTGGCCGCTTCGCTCTCTGGAAACACCATATATTTT	CASSLAASLSGNTIYF
TRBV7-9	TRBD1	13	TRBJ1-6	.	TGTGCCAGCCAGGGACAGACTAATTCACCCCTCCACTTT	CASQGQTNSPLHF
TRBV9	TRBD1	15	TRBJ1-2	few	TGTGCCAGCAGCGTAGCTTTGGGACAGGGGCATGGCTACACCTTC	CASSVALGQGHGYTF
TRBV28	.	13	TRBJ2-3	.	TGTGCCAGCAGTCTGAAGACCCCCGATACGCAGTATTTT	CASSLKTPDTQYF
TRBV21-1	.	16	TRBJ2-2	.	TGTGCCAGCAGCAAAGTTGAGGGGTGGAACACCGGGGAGCTGTTTTTT	CASSKVEGWNTGELFF
TRBV5-4	TRBD1	16	TRBJ2-5	once	TGTGCCAGCAGCTTTCCGGGACAGGACCCCTGGGAGACCCAGTACTTC	CASSFPGQDPWETQYF
TRBV7-2	.	14	TRBJ1-1	.	TGTGCCAGCAGCTTACCTACGATGAGTATCGAGGCTTTCTTT	CASSLPTMSIEAFF
TRBV7-3	.	12	TRBJ2-1	once	TGTGCCAGCAGCTACCGGGACGACAAGCAGTTCTTC	CASSYRDDKQFF
TRBV10-3	.	17	TRBJ2-3	few	TGTGCCATCAGGTCCTCCGGGACGGTTCTAGGCACAGATACGCAGTATTTT	CAIRSSGTVLGTDTQYF
TRBV2	TRBD1	15	TRBJ2-7	.	TGTGCCAGCAGTGAAAGAGGGACAGGGGTAGGCGAGCAGTACTTC	CASSERGTGVGEQYF
TRBV4-2	TRBD1	16	TRBJ1-1	.	TGTGCCAGCAGCCCGGGACAGTTCTTTGTGAACACTGAAGCTTTCTTT	CASSPGQFFVNTEAFF
TRBV2	.	13	TRBJ2-3	.	TGTGCCAGCAACGGGGTGGGTCCAGATACGCAGTATTTT	CASNGVGPDTQYF
TRBV5-1	TRBD2	15	TRBJ2-1	.	TGCGCCAGCAGCCCCCAGGGCGGGGGGTACAATGAGCAGTTCTTC	CASSPQGGGYNEQFF
TRBV10-3	TRBD2	17	TRBJ2-3	.	TGTGCCATCAGTGAGTCGACTGCGGGAGGGAGCACAGATACGCAGTATTTT	CAISESTAGGSTDTQYF
TRBV29-1	.	15	TRBJ2-5	.	TGCAGCGTTGGCATCGGGCGCCAGTCTGAAGAGACCCAGTACTTC	CSVGIGRQSEETQYF